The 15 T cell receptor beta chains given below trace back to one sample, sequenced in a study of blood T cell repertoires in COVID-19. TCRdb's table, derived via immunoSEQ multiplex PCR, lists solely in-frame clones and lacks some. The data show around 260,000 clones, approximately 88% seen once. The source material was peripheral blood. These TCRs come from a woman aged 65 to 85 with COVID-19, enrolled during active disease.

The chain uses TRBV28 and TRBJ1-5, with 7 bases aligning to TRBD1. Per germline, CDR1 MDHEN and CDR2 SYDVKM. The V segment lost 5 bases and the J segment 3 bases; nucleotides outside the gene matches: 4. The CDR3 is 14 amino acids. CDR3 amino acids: CASSRTGNNQPQHF. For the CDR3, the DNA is TGTGCCAGCAGTCGGACAGGTAACAATCAGCCCCAGCATTTT.

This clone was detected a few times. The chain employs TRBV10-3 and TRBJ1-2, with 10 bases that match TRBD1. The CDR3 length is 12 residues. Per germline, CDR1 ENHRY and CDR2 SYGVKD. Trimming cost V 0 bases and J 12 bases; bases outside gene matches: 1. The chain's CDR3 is CAISESGTGDTF. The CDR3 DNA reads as TGTGCCATCAGTGAGTCCGGGACAGGGGACACCTTC.

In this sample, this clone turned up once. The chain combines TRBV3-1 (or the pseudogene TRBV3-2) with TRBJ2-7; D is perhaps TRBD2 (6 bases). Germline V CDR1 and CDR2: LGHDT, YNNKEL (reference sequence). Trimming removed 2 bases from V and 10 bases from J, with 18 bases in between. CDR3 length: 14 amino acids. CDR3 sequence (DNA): TGTGCCAGCAGCCAAAACGGGGGAACTACGGATCAGTACTTC. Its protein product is CASSQNGGTTDQYF.

The CDR3 protein is CASSWGRSSGNTIYF. Written as DNA, the CDR3 is TGTGCCAGCAGCTGGGGGAGGAGCTCTGGAAACACCATATATTTT. The gene calls are TRBV7-2 and TRBJ1-3, with D possibly being TRBD1 (5 bases). The CDR3 has 15 amino acids. Per germline, CDR1 SGHTA and CDR2 FQGNSA. V was shortened by 4 bases and J by 0 bases, with 10 bases between the two germline ends.

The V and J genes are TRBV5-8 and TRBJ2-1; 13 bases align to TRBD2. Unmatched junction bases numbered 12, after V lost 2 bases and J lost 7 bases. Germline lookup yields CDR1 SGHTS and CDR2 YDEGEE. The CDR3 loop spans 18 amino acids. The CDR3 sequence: CASSFDRTSGSPGNEQFF. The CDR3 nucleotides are TGTGCCAGCAGCTTCGATCGGACTAGCGGGAGCCCTGGGAATGAGCAGTTCTTC.

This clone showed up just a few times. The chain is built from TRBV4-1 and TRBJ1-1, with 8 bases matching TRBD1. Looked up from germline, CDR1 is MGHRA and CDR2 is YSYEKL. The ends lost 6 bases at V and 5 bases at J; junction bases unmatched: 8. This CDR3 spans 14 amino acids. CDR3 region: CASRPGQGETEAFF. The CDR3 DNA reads TGCGCCAGCAGACCCGGACAGGGAGAGACTGAAGCTTTCTTT.

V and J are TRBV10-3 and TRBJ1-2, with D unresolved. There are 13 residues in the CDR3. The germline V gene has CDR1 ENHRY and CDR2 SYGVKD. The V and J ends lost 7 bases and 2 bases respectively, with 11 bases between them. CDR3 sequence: CAITNEENYGYTF. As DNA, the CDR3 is TGTGCCATCACTAATGAGGAGAACTATGGCTACACCTTC.

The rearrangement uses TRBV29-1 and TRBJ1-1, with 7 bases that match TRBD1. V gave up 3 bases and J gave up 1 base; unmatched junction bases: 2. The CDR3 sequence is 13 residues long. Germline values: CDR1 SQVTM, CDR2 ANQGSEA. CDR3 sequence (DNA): TGCAGCGTTGAGGCAGGGGGGAACACTGAAGCTTTCTTT. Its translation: CSVEAGGNTEAFF.

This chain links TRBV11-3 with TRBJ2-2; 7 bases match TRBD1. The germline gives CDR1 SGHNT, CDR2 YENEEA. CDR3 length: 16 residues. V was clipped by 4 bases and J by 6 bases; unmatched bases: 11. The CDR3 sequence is CASSSKGAGSSGELFF. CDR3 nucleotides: TGTGCCAGCAGCTCAAAGGGGGCAGGGTCGTCCGGGGAGCTGTTTTTT.

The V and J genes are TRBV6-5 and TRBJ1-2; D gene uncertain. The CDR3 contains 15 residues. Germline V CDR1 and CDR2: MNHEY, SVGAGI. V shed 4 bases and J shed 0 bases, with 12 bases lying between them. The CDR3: CASSSPGGTNYGYTF. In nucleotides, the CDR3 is TGTGCCAGCAGTTCTCCGGGCGGGACTAACTATGGCTACACCTTC.

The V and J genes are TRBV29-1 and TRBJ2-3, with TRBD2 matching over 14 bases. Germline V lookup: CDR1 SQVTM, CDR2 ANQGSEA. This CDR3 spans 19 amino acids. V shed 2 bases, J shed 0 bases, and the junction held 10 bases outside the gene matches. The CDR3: CSVEKGLAGGVTSTDTQYF. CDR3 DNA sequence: TGCAGCGTTGAAAAAGGACTAGCGGGAGGCGTCACTAGCACAGATACGCAGTATTTT.

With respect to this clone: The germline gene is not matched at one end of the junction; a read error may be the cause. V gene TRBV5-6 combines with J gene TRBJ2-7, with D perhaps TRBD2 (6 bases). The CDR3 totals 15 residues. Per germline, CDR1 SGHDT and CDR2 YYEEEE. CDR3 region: CASRRWGGPGAGWNF. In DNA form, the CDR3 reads TGTGCCAGCAGGCGGTGGGGCGGCCCTGGTGCGGGATGGAACTTC.

This CDR3 is CASSQRTGQYNSPLHF. The CDR3 DNA follows: TGTGCCAGCAGCCAAAGGACAGGGCAATATAATTCACCCCTCCACTTT. The chain combines TRBV16 with TRBJ1-6; 8 bases fit TRBD1. This CDR3 is 16 amino acids long. CDR1 KGHSY and CDR2 FQNENV come from the germline V gene. J lost 4 bases, V lost 2 bases, and 4 bases had no gene match.

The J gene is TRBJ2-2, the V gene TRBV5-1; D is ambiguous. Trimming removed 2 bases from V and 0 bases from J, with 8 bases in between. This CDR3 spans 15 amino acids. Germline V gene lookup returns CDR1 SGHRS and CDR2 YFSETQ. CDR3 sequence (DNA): TGCGCCAGCAGCTTTTTGAACACGAACACCGGGGAGCTGTTTTTT. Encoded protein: CASSFLNTNTGELFF. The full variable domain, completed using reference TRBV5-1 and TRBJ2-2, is KAGVTQTPRYLIKTRGQQVTLSCSPISGHRSVSWYQQTPGQGLQFLFEYFSETQRNKGNFPGRFSGRQFSNSRSEMNVSTLELGDSALYLCASSFLNTNTGELFFGEGSRLTVL.

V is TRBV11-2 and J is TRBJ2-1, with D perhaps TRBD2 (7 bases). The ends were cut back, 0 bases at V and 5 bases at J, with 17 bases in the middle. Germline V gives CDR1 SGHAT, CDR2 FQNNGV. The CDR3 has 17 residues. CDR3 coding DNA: TGTGCCAGCAGCTTAGATAGGGCCAGCGGGACACACAATGAGCAGTTCTTC. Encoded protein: CASSLDRASGTHNEQFF.